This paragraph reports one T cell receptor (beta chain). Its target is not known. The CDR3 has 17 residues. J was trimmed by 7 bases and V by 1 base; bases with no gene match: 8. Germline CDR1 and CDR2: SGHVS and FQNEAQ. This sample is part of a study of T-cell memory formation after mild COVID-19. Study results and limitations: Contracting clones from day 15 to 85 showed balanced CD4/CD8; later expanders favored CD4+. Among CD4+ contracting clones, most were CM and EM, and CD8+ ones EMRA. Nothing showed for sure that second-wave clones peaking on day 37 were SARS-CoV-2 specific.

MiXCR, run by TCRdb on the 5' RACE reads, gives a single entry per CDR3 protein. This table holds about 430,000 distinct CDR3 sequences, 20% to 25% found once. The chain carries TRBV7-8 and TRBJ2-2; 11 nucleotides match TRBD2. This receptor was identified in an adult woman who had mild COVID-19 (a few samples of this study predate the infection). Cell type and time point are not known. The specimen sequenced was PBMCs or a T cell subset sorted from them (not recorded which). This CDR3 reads CASSLVRLAGGGGELFF. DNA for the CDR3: TGTGCCAGCAGCTTAGTGCGTCTAGCGGGAGGAGGCGGGGAGCTGTTTTTT.